Below, 31 T cell receptor beta chains from the same sample are listed, as sequenced in a study of cytomegalovirus exposure and HLA in healthy donors. TCRdb keeps only in-frame clones here, not all; method: immunoSEQ multiplex PCR. The data hold 59,000 or so clones, with 89% observed a single time. The sample comprised PBMCs. The receptor set was obtained from a woman between 18 and 29 years old in good health and CMV-seronegative.

In its sample, this clone was seen a few times. Mismatch with germline at one junction end may stem from a read error. This sequence joins TRBV13 and TRBJ2-3; TRBD2 aligns across 10 bases. Germline values: CDR1 PRHDT, CDR2 FYEKMQ (reference sequence). The CDR3 sequence is 17 residues long. The CDR3 bases are TGTGCCAGCAGCTTAAAAGCGGGAGGGCCAAGCATAGATACGCAGTATTTT. It encodes CASSLKAGGPSIDTQYF.

The V and J genes are TRBV15 and TRBJ1-4; D is perhaps TRBD1 (5 bases). Per germline, CDR1 LNHNV and CDR2 YYDKDF (reference sequence). The length of the CDR3 is 15 residues. V was clipped by 0 bases and J by 8 bases, with 13 bases between them. CDR3 amino acids: CATSRDLGQGEKLFF. The CDR3 nucleotides read TGTGCCACCAGCAGAGATCTTGGGCAGGGAGAAAAACTGTTTTTT. The full variable domain, completed using reference TRBV15 and TRBJ1-4, is DAMVIQNPRYQVTQFGKPVTLSCSQTLNHNVMYWYQQKSSQAPKLLFHYYDKDFNNEADTPDNFQSRRPNTSFCFLDIRSPGLGDTAMYLCATSRDLGQGEKLFFGSGTQLSVL.

This clone has just one count. The chain couples TRBV7-8 to TRBJ1-3; the D is unclear. CDR1 is SGHVS and CDR2 is FQNEAQ in the germline V gene. This CDR3 is built from 14 residues. Trimming pared 4 bases from V and 8 bases from J, leaving 15 bases between. CDR3 amino acids: CASSSSFAADTIYF. The CDR3, as DNA: TGTGCCAGCAGCTCTTCCTTTGCAGCGGACACCATATATTTT.

The rearrangement joins TRBV30 to TRBJ1-5; D gene ambiguous. This CDR3 has 13 residues. Between the trimmed V and J ends, which lost 2 bases and 2 bases, there was a span of 7 bases. CDR1 and CDR2 (germline): GTSNPN, SVGIG (reference sequence). CDR3 residues: CAWSNGGNQPQHF. The DNA for the CDR3 is TGTGCCTGGAGTAACGGGGGCAATCAGCCCCAGCATTTT.

This clone was seen a handful of times. The genes are TRBV19 and TRBJ1-5; no firm D call. The germline gives CDR1 LNHDA, CDR2 SQIVND (reference sequence). The CDR3 totals 12 residues. V shed 5 bases and J shed 4 bases, with 6 bases lying between them. Here the CDR3 reads CASSFLNQPQHF. The CDR3 coding sequence is TGTGCCAGTAGTTTTCTAAATCAGCCCCAGCATTTT.

The CDR3 nucleotides read TGTGCCAGCAGCTTTGACGACAGTAATTCACCCCTCCACTTT. As protein: CASSFDDSNSPLHF. The chain carries TRBV7-9 and TRBJ1-6, with D perhaps TRBD1 (5 bases). V dropped 3 bases and J dropped 6 bases, with 9 bases sitting between them. The germline V gene has CDR1 SEHNR and CDR2 FQNEAQ (reference sequence). The CDR3 consists of 14 residues.

The rearrangement uses TRBV2 and TRBJ2-5, with D maybe TRBD2 (5 bases). The V gene lost 8 bases and the J gene lost 5 bases, with 9 bases spanning the gap. There are 11 residues in the CDR3. Per germline, CDR1 SNHLY and CDR2 FYNNEI. DNA for the CDR3: TGTGCCAGCCGACTAAGCGAGACCCAGTACTTC. Translated, it gives CASRLSETQYF.

The chain combines TRBV19 with TRBJ2-2, with 9 bases lining up with TRBD1. With V trimmed by 7 bases and J by 1 base, 4 bases remained unmatched. This CDR3 has 15 amino acids. Per germline, CDR1 LNHDA and CDR2 SQIVND (reference sequence). Written as DNA, the CDR3 is TGTGCCAGTACGCCGGGACAGGGGAACACCGGGGAGCTGTTTTTT. Translated: CASTPGQGNTGELFF.

This chain uses TRBV18 with TRBJ2-4, with D perhaps TRBD1 (6 bases). The CDR3 runs 17 residues. CDR1 and CDR2 (germline): KGHSH, LQKENI. V was shortened by 2 bases and J by 5 bases, with 19 bases between the two germline ends. CDR3 nucleotides: TGTGCCAGCTCACCAAGCAGTGGACAGATTGACGAAAACATTCAGTACTTC. This gives the protein CASSPSSGQIDENIQYF.

This chain joins TRBV30 and TRBJ1-3; no clear D. CDR1 is GTSNPN and CDR2 is SVGIG in the germline V gene (reference sequence). The CDR3 is 14 residues long. Trimming took 2 bases from V and 2 from J, leaving 10 bases between them. CDR3 sequence reads: CAWSRTGTGNTIYF. DNA for the CDR3: TGTGCCTGGAGTAGGACGGGAACTGGAAACACCATATATTTT.

The V gene is TRBV2, the J gene TRBJ1-1, with TRBD1 matching 12 bases. Looked up from germline, CDR1 is SNHLY and CDR2 is FYNNEI. The CDR3 extends over 15 amino acids. V was pared by 4 bases and J by 4 bases, with 4 bases of the junction left unmatched. The chain's CDR3 is CASSGDRGRGTEAFF. CDR3 bases: TGTGCCAGCAGTGGGGACAGGGGGCGAGGCACTGAAGCTTTCTTT. The full variable domain, completed using reference TRBV2 and TRBJ1-1, is EPEVTQTPSHQVTQMGQEVILRCVPISNHLYFYWYRQILGQKVEFLVSFYNNEISEKSEIFDDQFSVERPDGSNFTLKIRSTKLEDSAMYFCASSGDRGRGTEAFFGQGTRLTVV.

V is TRBV7-2 and J is TRBJ2-1; D is uncertain. V shed 4 bases and J shed 0 bases, with 10 bases lying between them. The CDR3 has 15 amino acids. Germline values: CDR1 SGHTA, CDR2 FQGNSA. CDR3 region: CASSSSPGSYNEQFF. Written as DNA, the CDR3 is TGTGCCAGCAGCTCCTCTCCAGGCTCCTACAATGAGCAGTTCTTC.

The V call is TRBV29-1, the J call TRBJ1-4; the D gene is possibly TRBD1 (5 bases). Germline V CDR1 and CDR2: SQVTM, ANQGSEA. The CDR3 contains 12 residues. Trimming shortened V by 5 bases and J by 6 bases, and 10 bases separated the two germline ends. CDR3 nucleotide sequence: TGCAGCGTTTCAGGGTGGGATGAAAAACTGTTTTTT. This gives the protein CSVSGWDEKLFF.

This sequence joins TRBV21-1 and TRBJ2-7; the table's D gene call, TRBD2, was not cross checked with the DNA. TRBV21-1 is a documented pseudogene. The CDR3 spans 18 residues. CDR3 in amino acids: CASSKALLAPNKGHEQYF. CDR3 sequence (DNA): TGTGCCAGCAGCAAAGCGCTTTTAGCGCCTAACAAAGGCCACGAGCAGTACTTC.

The chain carries TRBV27 and TRBJ2-7; D might be TRBD2 (6 bases). Germline V gene lookup returns CDR1 MNHEY and CDR2 SMNVEV (reference sequence). The CDR3 contains 14 residues. Trimming left V 3 bases short and J 4 bases short, with 13 bases between. CDR3 loop: CASSFGGNLYEQYF. The CDR3 DNA is TGTGCCAGCAGTTTCGGCGGGAACTTGTACGAGCAGTACTTC.

The V gene is TRBV18, the J gene TRBJ2-1, with TRBD1 matching 7 bases. Unmatched junction bases numbered 7, after V lost 3 bases and J lost 5 bases. The CDR3 spans 15 residues. The germline CDR1 and CDR2 sequences are KGHSH and LQKENI. The DNA of the CDR3 is TGTGCCAGCTCACCTTACAGGGGTGCCGACAATGAGCAGTTCTTC. It is translated as CASSPYRGADNEQFF.

The chain uses TRBV28 and TRBJ2-5; the D gene is possibly TRBD1 (8 bases). The CDR3 runs to 14 residues. With 4 bases removed from V and 4 bases from J, the gap between germline ends came to 13 bases. Germline V gene data show CDR1 as MDHEN and CDR2 as SYDVKM. The CDR3 sequence: CASSSTGEGETQYF. In DNA form, the CDR3 reads TGTGCCAGCAGTTCGACAGGGGAGGGAGAGACCCAGTACTTC.

This chain uses TRBV10-3 with TRBJ1-4; TRBD1 might be the D (5 bases). Germline V gene data show CDR1 as ENHRY and CDR2 as SYGVKD. There are 14 residues in the CDR3. The V end was cut by 8 bases, the J end by 3 bases, with 13 bases between. The CDR3 is CAIRPTAPNEKLFF. The DNA of the CDR3 is TGTGCCATCCGCCCGACAGCCCCTAATGAAAAACTGTTTTTT.

V is TRBV28 and J is TRBJ2-1, with 7 bases matching TRBD1. The V gene's germline CDR1 is MDHEN and CDR2 SYDVKM. V lost 6 bases, J lost 1 base, and 15 bases stayed unmatched. CDR3 length equals 18 residues. This chain's CDR3 is CASSYLGEDRDSYNEQFF. In DNA form, the CDR3 reads TGTGCCAGCAGCTATTTGGGGGAAGACAGGGATTCCTACAATGAGCAGTTCTTC. Using reference TRBV28 and TRBJ2-1 for the parts outside the CDR3, the full variable domain is DVKVTQSSRYLVKRTGEKVFLECVQDMDHENMFWYRQDPGLGLRLIYFSYDVKMKEKGDIPEGYSVSREKKERFSLILESASTNQTSMYLCASSYLGEDRDSYNEQFFGPGTRLTVL.

V and J are TRBV7-8 and TRBJ1-2; TRBD1 aligns across 12 bases. V shed 4 bases, J shed 7 bases, and the junction held 7 bases outside the gene matches. The length of the CDR3 is 15 residues. The germline V gene encodes CDR1 SGHVS and CDR2 FQNEAQ. CDR3 loop: CASSSSGTGGLGYTF. CDR3 in DNA: TGTGCCAGCAGCTCCTCCGGGACAGGGGGCCTTGGCTACACCTTC.

This chain joins TRBV2 and TRBJ2-5; no clear D. Germline values: CDR1 SNHLY, CDR2 FYNNEI. V was cut by 3 bases and J by 0 bases, with 2 bases left in between. CDR3 length: 12 residues. This CDR3 is CASSDNQETQYF. The CDR3 DNA reads as TGTGCCAGCAGTGACAACCAAGAGACCCAGTACTTC.

The V and J genes are TRBV6-4 and TRBJ1-1; no firm D call. The CDR3 has 12 amino acids. The ends were cut back, 3 bases at V and 1 base at J, with 3 bases in the middle. Germline CDR1 is MRHNA and CDR2 is SNTAGT. The chain's CDR3 is CASSEANTEAFF. The DNA for the CDR3 is TGTGCCAGCAGTGAGGCGAACACTGAAGCTTTCTTT.

The V gene is TRBV30, the J gene TRBJ1-4; 7 nucleotides line up with TRBD1. The J segment lost 8 bases and the V segment lost 5 bases, leaving 5 bases of the junction unmatched. The germline gives CDR1 GTSNPN, CDR2 SVGIG (reference sequence). The CDR3 contains 12 residues. CDR3 sequence (DNA): TGTGCCTGGCGGAGACAGGGAGAAAAACTGTTTTTT. Protein: CAWRRQGEKLFF.

The V gene is TRBV7-8, the J gene TRBJ2-1; 9 positions agree with TRBD2. The junction had 4 bases not matched to a gene; V was cut back by 2 bases and J by 5 bases. CDR3 size: 15 residues. From germline, CDR1 is SGHVS and CDR2 FQNEAQ. CDR3 amino acids: CASSLLAGRNNEQFF. Here the CDR3 DNA reads TGTGCCAGCAGCTTACTAGCGGGGAGAAACAATGAGCAGTTCTTC.

This chain connects TRBV5-4 to TRBJ2-3, with D maybe TRBD2 (5 bases). The CDR3 consists of 15 residues. Looked up from germline, CDR1 is SGHNT and CDR2 is YYREEE (reference sequence). The ends were cut back, 4 bases at V and 7 bases at J, with 19 bases in the middle. CDR3 bases: TGTGCCAGCAGCCCGGCGGGCCAGTCTCCGAATACGCAGTATTTT. Translated, it gives CASSPAGQSPNTQYF.

The chain combines TRBV6-1 with TRBJ1-2; 8 positions agree with TRBD1. This CDR3 contains 14 residues. V shed 5 bases, J shed 6 bases, and the junction held 8 bases outside the gene matches. CDR1 and CDR2 (germline): MNHNS, SASEGT. CDR3 amino acids: CASSSGQAGDGYTF. CDR3 coding DNA: TGTGCCAGCAGTTCGGGACAGGCGGGGGATGGCTACACCTTC.

The CDR3 DNA sequence: TGTGCCAGCAGTTACCGGGACAGCATTTATGGCTACACCTTC. Translation: CASSYRDSIYGYTF. J is TRBJ1-2 and V is TRBV28; 7 nucleotides match TRBD1. Per germline, CDR1 MDHEN and CDR2 SYDVKM. This CDR3 contains 14 residues. Trimming removed 4 bases from V and 5 bases from J; junction bases left unmatched: 7.

The J gene is TRBJ2-5, the V gene TRBV5-1; no definite D call. CDR3 size: 14 residues. V was trimmed by 4 bases and J by 5 bases, leaving 15 bases between them. Per the germline V gene, CDR1 is SGHRS and CDR2 is YFSETQ. CDR3 sequence (DNA): TGCGCCAGCAGCCCCGGAGCGCCGAGGGAGACCCAGTACTTC. It encodes CASSPGAPRETQYF.

The CDR3 loop is CASSQGTGQHNYGYTF. DNA for the CDR3: TGTGCCAGCAGCCAAGGTACGGGACAGCATAACTATGGCTACACCTTC. The V call is TRBV14, the J call TRBJ1-2; 7 positions agree with TRBD1. CDR1 SGHDN and CDR2 FVKESK come from the germline V gene. The CDR3 covers 16 residues. The trim removed 1 base at V and 1 base at J, leaving 6 bases unmatched.

The gene calls are TRBV11-2 and TRBJ2-3, with 8 bases matching TRBD1. The CDR3 is 15 residues long. With V trimmed by 2 bases and J by 9 bases, 10 bases remained unmatched. CDR1 and CDR2 (germline): SGHAT, FQNNGV. The CDR3: CASSLRLDRGGTQYF. CDR3 in DNA: TGTGCCAGCAGCTTACGACTCGACAGGGGAGGAACGCAGTATTTT.

This chain uses TRBV5-1 with TRBJ2-7; D is perhaps TRBD1 (5 bases). V lost 2 bases, J lost 0 bases, and 12 bases lay in between. The CDR3 covers 15 residues. Germline values: CDR1 SGHRS, CDR2 YFSETQ. This CDR3 is CASSLTDDSSYEQYF. The CDR3 coding sequence is TGCGCCAGCAGCTTAACAGACGACAGCTCCTACGAGCAGTACTTC.